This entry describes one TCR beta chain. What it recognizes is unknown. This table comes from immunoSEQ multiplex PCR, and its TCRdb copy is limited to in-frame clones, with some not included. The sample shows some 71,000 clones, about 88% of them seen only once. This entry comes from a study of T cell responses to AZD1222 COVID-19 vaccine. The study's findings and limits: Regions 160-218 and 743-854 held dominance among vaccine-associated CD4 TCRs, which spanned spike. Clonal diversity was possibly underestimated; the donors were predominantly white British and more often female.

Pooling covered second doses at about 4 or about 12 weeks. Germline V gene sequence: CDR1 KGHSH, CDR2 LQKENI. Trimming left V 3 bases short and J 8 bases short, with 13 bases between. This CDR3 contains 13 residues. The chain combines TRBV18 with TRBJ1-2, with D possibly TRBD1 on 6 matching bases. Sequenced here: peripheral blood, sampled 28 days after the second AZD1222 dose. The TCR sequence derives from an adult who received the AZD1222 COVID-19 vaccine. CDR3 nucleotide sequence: TGTGCCAGCTCACCGGACAGACAAAGCGGCTACACCTTC. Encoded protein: CASSPDRQSGYTF. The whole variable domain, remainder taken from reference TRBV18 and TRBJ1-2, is NAGVMQNPRHLVRRRGQEARLRCSPMKGHSHVYWYRQLPEEGLKFMVYLQKENIIDESGMPKERFSAEFPKEGPSILRIQQVVRGDSAAYFCASSPDRQSGYTFGSGTRLTVV.